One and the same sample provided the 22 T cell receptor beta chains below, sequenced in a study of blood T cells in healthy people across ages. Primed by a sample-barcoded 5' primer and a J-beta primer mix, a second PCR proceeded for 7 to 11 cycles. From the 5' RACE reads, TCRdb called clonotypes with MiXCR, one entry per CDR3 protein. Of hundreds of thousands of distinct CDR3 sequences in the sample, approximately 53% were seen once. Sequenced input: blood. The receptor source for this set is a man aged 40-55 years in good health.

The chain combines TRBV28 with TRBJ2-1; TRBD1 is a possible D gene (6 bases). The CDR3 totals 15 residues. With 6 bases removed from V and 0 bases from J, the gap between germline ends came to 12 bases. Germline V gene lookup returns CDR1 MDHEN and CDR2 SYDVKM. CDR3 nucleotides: TGTGCCAGCAGCCACGAGGGGGTCTCCTACAATGAGCAGTTCTTC. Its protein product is CASSHEGVSYNEQFF. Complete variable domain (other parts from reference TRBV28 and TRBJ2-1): DVKVTQSSRYLVKRTGEKVFLECVQDMDHENMFWYRQDPGLGLRLIYFSYDVKMKEKGDIPEGYSVSREKKERFSLILESASTNQTSMYLCASSHEGVSYNEQFFGPGTRLTVL.

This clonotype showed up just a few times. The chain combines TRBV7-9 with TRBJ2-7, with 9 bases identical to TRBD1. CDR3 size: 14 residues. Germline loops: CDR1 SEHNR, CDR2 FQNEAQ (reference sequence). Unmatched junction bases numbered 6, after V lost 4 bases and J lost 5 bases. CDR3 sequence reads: CASSSGTGYNEQYF. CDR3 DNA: TGTGCCAGCAGCTCCGGGACAGGGTATAACGAGCAGTACTTC.

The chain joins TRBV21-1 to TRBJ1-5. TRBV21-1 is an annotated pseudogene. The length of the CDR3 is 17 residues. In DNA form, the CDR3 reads TGTGACCTGCGAACAGAAGCCGCGGGTGGGGACAATCAGCCCCAGCATTTT. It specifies CDLRTEAAGGDNQPQHF.

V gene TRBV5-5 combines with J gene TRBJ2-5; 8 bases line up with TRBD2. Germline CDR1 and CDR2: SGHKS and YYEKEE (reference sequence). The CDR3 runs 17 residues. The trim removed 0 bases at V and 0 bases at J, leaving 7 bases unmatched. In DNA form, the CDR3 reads TGTGCCAGCAGCTTGGGCACTAGCGGCGGGTACCAAGAGACCCAGTACTTC. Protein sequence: CASSLGTSGGYQETQYF.

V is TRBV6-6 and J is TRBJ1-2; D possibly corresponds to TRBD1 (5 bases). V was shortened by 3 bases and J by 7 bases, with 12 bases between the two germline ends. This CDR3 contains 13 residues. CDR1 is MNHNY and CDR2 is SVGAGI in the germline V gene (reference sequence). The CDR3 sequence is CASSYSGGGGYTF. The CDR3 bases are TGTGCCAGCAGTTATTCCGGGGGGGGTGGCTACACCTTC.

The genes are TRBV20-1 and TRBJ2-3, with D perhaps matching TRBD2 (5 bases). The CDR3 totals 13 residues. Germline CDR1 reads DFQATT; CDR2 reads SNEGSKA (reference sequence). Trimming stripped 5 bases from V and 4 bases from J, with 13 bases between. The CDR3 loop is CSARGISADTQYF. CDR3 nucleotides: TGCAGTGCTCGGGGTATTAGTGCAGATACGCAGTATTTT.

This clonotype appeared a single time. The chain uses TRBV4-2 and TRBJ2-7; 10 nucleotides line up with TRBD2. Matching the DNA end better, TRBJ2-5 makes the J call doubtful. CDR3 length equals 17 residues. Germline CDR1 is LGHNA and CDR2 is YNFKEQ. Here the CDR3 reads CASSQEGRAGGKETQYF. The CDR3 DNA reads TGTGCCAGCAGCCAAGAGGGTCGAGCGGGAGGGAAAGAGACCCAGTACTTC.

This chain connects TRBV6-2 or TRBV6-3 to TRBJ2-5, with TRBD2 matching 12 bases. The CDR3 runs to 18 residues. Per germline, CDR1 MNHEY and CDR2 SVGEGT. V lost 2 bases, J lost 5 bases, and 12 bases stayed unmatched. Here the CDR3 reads CASSYGRLAGESGETQYF. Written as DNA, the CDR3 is TGTGCCAGCAGTTACGGAAGACTAGCGGGAGAGAGCGGCGAGACCCAGTACTTC.

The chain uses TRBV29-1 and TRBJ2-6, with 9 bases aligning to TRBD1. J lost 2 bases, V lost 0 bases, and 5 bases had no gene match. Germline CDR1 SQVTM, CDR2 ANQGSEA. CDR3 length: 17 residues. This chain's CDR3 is CSVEDIGTGTGANVLTF. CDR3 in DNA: TGCAGCGTTGAAGATATCGGGACAGGGACTGGGGCCAACGTCCTGACTTTC.

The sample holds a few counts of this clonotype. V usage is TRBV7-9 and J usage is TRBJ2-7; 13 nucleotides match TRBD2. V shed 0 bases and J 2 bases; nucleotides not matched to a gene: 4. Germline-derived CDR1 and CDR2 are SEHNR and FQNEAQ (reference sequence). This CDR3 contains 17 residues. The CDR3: CASSLARGLAGTYEQYF. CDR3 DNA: TGTGCCAGCAGCTTAGCGCGGGGACTAGCGGGAACCTACGAGCAGTACTTC. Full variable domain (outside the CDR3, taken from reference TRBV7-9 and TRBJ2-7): DTGVSQNPRHKITKRGQNVTFRCDPISEHNRLYWYRQTLGQGPEFLTYFQNEAQLEKSRLLSDRFSAERPKGSFSTLEIQRTEQGDSAMYLCASSLARGLAGTYEQYFGPGTRLTVT.

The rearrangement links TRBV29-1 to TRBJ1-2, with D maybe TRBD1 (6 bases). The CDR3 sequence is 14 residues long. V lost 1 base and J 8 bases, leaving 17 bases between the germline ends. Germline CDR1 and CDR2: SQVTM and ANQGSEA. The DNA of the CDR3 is TGCAGCGTTGAAGGGCACCAGGGGTTGCGAGGCTACACCTTC. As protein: CSVEGHQGLRGYTF.

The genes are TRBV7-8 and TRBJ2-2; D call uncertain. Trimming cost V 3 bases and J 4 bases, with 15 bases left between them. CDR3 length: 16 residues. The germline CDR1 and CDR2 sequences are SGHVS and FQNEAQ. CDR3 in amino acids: CASSLDRTSITGELFF. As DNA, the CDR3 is TGTGCCAGCAGCTTGGACCGAACCTCCATCACCGGGGAGCTGTTTTTT.

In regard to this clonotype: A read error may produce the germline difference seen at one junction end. CDR3 coding DNA: TGTGCCAGCAGCCACCCGGTCGGGGGTTGGGTCGCCAAAAACAGTCAGTACTTC. It translates to CASSHPVGGWVAKNSQYF. The rearrangement links TRBV7-9 to TRBJ2-4; D is perhaps TRBD2 (6 bases). Germline assignment: CDR1 SEHNR and CDR2 FQNEAQ (reference sequence). The CDR3 length is 18 residues.

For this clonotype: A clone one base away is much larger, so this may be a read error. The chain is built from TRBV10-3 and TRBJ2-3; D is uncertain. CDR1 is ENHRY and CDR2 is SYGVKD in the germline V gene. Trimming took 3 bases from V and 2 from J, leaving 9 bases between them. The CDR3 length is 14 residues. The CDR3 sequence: CAISDDKNTDTQYF. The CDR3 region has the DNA TGTGCCATCAGTGATGACAAGAACACAGATACGCAGTATTTT.

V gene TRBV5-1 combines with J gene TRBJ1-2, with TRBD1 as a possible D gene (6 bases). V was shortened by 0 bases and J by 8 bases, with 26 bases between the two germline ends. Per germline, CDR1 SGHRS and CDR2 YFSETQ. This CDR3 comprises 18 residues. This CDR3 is CASSLAGLVGTPRWGYTF. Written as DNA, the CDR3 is TGCGCCAGCAGCTTGGCAGGACTGGTCGGGACACCAAGGTGGGGCTACACCTTC.

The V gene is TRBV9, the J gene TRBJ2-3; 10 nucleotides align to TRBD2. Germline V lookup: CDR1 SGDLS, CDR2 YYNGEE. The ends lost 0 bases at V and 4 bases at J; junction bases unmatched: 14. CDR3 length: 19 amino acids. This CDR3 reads CASSVEFGGAGGAPDTQYF. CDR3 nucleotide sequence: TGTGCCAGCAGCGTAGAGTTTGGGGGAGCGGGGGGGGCACCAGATACGCAGTATTTT.

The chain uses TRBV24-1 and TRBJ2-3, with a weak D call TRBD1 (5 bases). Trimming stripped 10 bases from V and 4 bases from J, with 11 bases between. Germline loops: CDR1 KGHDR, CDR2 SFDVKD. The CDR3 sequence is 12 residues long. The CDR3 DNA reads TGTGCCACAGGGGCCTACCCAGATACGCAGTATTTT. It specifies CATGAYPDTQYF.

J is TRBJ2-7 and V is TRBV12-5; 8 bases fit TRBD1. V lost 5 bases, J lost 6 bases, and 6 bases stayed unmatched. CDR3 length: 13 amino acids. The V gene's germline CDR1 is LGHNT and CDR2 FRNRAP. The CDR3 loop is CASGPDRGGEQYF. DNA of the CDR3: TGTGCTAGTGGTCCTGACAGGGGCGGCGAGCAGTACTTC.

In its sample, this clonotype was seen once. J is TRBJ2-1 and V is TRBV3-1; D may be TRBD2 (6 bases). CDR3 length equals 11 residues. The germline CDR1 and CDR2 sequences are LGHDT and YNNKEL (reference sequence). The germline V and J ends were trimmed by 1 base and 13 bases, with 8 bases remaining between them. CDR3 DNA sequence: TGTGCCAGCAGCCAAGGGAGGGGACAGTTCTTC. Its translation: CASSQGRGQFF.

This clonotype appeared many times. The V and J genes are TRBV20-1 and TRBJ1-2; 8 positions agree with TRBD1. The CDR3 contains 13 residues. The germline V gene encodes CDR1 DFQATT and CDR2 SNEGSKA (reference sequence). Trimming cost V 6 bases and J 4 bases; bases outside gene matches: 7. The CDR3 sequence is CSAAKDRVYGYTF. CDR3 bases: TGCAGTGCGGCTAAGGACAGGGTCTATGGCTACACCTTC.

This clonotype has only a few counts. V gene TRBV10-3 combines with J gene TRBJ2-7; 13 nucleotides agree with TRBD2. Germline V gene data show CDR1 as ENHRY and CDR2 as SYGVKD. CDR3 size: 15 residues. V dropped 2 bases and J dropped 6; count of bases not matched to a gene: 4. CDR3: CAISEATSGRFEQYF. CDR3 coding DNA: TGTGCCATCAGTGAGGCGACTAGCGGGAGGTTCGAGCAGTACTTC.

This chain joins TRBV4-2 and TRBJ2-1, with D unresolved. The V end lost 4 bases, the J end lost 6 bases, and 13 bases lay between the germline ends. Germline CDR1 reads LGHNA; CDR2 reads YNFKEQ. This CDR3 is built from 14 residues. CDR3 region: CASSRRGPGNEQFF. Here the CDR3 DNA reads TGTGCCAGCAGCCGCCGTGGCCCGGGCAATGAGCAGTTCTTC.